These 28 T cell receptor beta chains share one sample of origin, sequenced in a study of tissue T cells after allogeneic stem cell transplantation. TCRdb keeps only in-frame clones here, not all; method: immunoSEQ multiplex PCR. The sample has around 2,600 clones; 70% to 85% are singletons. Enrolled prospectively were adult allogeneic hematopoietic cell transplant recipients whose graft-versus-host disease was steroid-refractory. Sequencing used colon tissue, obtained at autopsy. These receptors were taken from a male patient aged 60 or older with steroid-refractory graft-versus-host disease after an allogeneic stem cell transplant. Some T cells may have originated in the graft donor.

The chain links TRBV5-6 to TRBJ2-1, with TRBD1 matching over 10 bases. The CDR3 is 15 residues long. The V and J ends lost 4 bases and 5 bases, in that order; junction bases with no gene match: 6. Germline CDR1 reads SGHDT; CDR2 reads YYEEEE. The CDR3 here is CASSNRDRGDNEQFF. The CDR3 DNA is TGTGCCAGCAGCAACCGGGACAGGGGAGACAATGAGCAGTTCTTC.

V gene TRBV19 combines with J gene TRBJ2-2; 9 bases are a match to TRBD1. J was trimmed by 6 bases and V by 1 base; bases with no gene match: 6. The CDR3 is 16 amino acids. Germline values: CDR1 LNHDA, CDR2 SQIVND (reference sequence). The CDR3 nucleotides read TGTGCCAGTAGTATAGTTGGACAGGGGATCGCCGGGGAGCTGTTTTTT. Its translation is CASSIVGQGIAGELFF.

This sequence joins TRBV4-1 and TRBJ1-2, with TRBD1 as a possible D gene (5 bases). V shed 0 bases and J shed 7 bases, with 21 bases lying between them. Germline-derived CDR1 and CDR2 are MGHRA and YSYEKL. The CDR3 contains 17 residues. The DNA of the CDR3 is TGCGCCAGCAGCCAAGATACAGGCGAACCGCCAGCTAGTGGCTACACCTTC. Its protein is CASSQDTGEPPASGYTF.

A few counts support this clone. The chain employs TRBV9 and TRBJ2-7; 12 nucleotides agree with TRBD1. V was pared by 4 bases and J by 6 bases, with 14 bases of the junction left unmatched. The germline V gene encodes CDR1 SGDLS and CDR2 YYNGEE. The length of the CDR3 is 17 residues. The CDR3 reads CASSPALPGQGAPEQYF. The CDR3 nucleotides are TGTGCCAGCAGCCCAGCCCTCCCGGGACAGGGGGCCCCCGAGCAGTACTTC.

The J gene is TRBJ1-1, the V gene TRBV7-2; D is unclear. Trimming removed 3 bases at V and 1 base at J, with 6 bases between. Germline loops: CDR1 SGHTA, CDR2 FQGNSA. The length of the CDR3 is 13 residues. This CDR3 reads CASSFGRNTEAFF. Written as DNA, the CDR3 is TGTGCCAGCAGCTTCGGACGGAACACTGAAGCTTTCTTT.

In this sample, this clone turned up once. The chain joins TRBV2 to TRBJ2-2; the D is unclear. There are 12 residues in the CDR3. Deletions cut 5 bases from V and 0 bases from J, with 1 base between. CDR1 is SNHLY, CDR2 FYNNEI, per germline. CDR3 region: CASSSNTGELFF. DNA of the CDR3: TGTGCCAGCAGTTCGAACACCGGGGAGCTGTTTTTT. The entire variable domain, with the rest obtained from reference TRBV2 and TRBJ2-2, is as follows: EPEVTQTPSHQVTQMGQEVILRCVPISNHLYFYWYRQILGQKVEFLVSFYNNEISEKSEIFDDQFSVERPDGSNFTLKIRSTKLEDSAMYFCASSSNTGELFFGEGSRLTVL.

This sequence joins TRBV30 and TRBJ1-2; weak D call: TRBD1 (5 bases). Germline CDR1 GTSNPN, CDR2 SVGIG (reference sequence). V lost 5 bases to trimming and J lost 2 bases, with 18 bases between them. CDR3 length: 15 residues. CDR3 sequence reads: CAWSRGLTQNYGYTF. The CDR3 region has the DNA TGTGCCTGGTCCCGGGGCCTTACTCAAAACTATGGCTACACCTTC. The whole variable domain, filled in from reference TRBV30 and TRBJ1-2, reads SQTIHQWPATLVQPVGSPLSLECTVEGTSNPNLYWYRQAAGRGLQLLFYSVGIGQISSEVPQNLSASRPQDRQFILSSKKLLLSDSGFYLCAWSRGLTQNYGYTFGSGTRLTVV.

The V and J genes are TRBV7-2 and TRBJ1-6; 7 bases map to TRBD1. The V gene's germline CDR1 is SGHTA and CDR2 FQGNSA. This CDR3 is 14 amino acids long. J was trimmed by 8 bases and V by 2 bases; bases with no gene match: 3. In DNA form, the CDR3 reads TGTGCCAGCAGCTTAAGGGGGCGCGATTCACCCCTCCACTTT. The encoded protein is CASSLRGRDSPLHF.

The chain recombines TRBV7-2 with TRBJ2-5, with TRBD2 as a possible D gene (6 bases). V lost 5 bases to trimming and J lost 1 base, with 11 bases between them. The CDR3 is 14 amino acids. Germline assignment: CDR1 SGHTA and CDR2 FQGNSA. CDR3 protein: CASSISGLQETQYF. The CDR3 region has the DNA TGTGCCAGCAGCATAAGCGGGCTCCAAGAGACCCAGTACTTC. Together with reference TRBV7-2 and TRBJ2-5, the CDR3 gives the full variable domain: GAGVSQSPSNKVTEKGKDVELRCDPISGHTALYWYRQSLGQGLEFLIYFQGNSAPDKSGLPSDRFSAERTGGSVSTLTIQRTQQEDSAVYLCASSISGLQETQYFGPGTRLLVL.

Regarding this clone: The junction differs from germline at one of its ends, possibly a read error. V is TRBV2 and J is TRBJ2-3; 12 nucleotides align to TRBD2. CDR3 size: 15 residues. Germline CDR1 reads SNHLY; CDR2 reads FYNNEI. The CDR3 loop is CASREGLAGTDTQYF. In nucleotides, the CDR3 is TGTGCCAGCAGAGAAGGACTAGCGGGGACAGATACGCAGTATTTT.

This clone has only one observation. The V call is TRBV5-8, the J call TRBJ2-1; D gene ambiguous. The germline V and J ends were trimmed by 0 bases and 0 bases, with 10 bases remaining between them. The length of the CDR3 is 16 residues. The germline V gene has CDR1 SGHTS and CDR2 YDEGEE. The CDR3 region has the DNA TGTGCCAGCAGCTTGGAAGGCTCAGGCTCCTACAATGAGCAGTTCTTC. It codes for CASSLEGSGSYNEQFF.

V gene TRBV27 combines with J gene TRBJ1-4, with D uncertain. The CDR3 contains 14 residues. Germline assignment: CDR1 MNHEY and CDR2 SMNVEV (reference sequence). Deletions cut 3 bases from V and 0 bases from J, with 5 bases between. CDR3 DNA: TGTGCCAGCAGTTTTACGGCAACTAATGAAAAACTGTTTTTT. Encoded protein: CASSFTATNEKLFF. Drawing the rest from reference TRBV27 and TRBJ1-4, the complete variable domain is EAQVTQNPRYLITVTGKKLTVTCSQNMNHEYMSWYRQDPGLGLRQIYYSMNVEVTDKGDVPEGYKVSRKEKRNFPLILESPSPNQTSLYFCASSFTATNEKLFFGSGTQLSVL.

This rearrangement joins TRBV11-3 to TRBJ2-5, with D possibly TRBD2 on 5 matching bases. Trimming removed 2 bases from V and 4 bases from J, with 8 bases in between. The CDR3 is made up of 13 amino acids. Germline CDR1 SGHNT, CDR2 YENEEA. The CDR3, as DNA: TGTGCCAGCAGCTTAAATAGCGCAGAGACCCAGTACTTC. Translation gives CASSLNSAETQYF.

The sample holds a few counts of this clone. V is TRBV3-1 (or the pseudogene TRBV3-2) and J is TRBJ1-3; no clear D gene. From germline, CDR1 is LGHDT and CDR2 YNNKEL (reference sequence). This CDR3 comprises 14 residues. The V end was cut by 1 base, the J end by 2 bases, with 6 bases between. The CDR3 protein is CASSQGGTGNTIYF. CDR3 DNA sequence: TGTGCCAGCAGCCAAGGGGGAACTGGAAACACCATATATTTT.

The J gene is TRBJ2-1, the V gene TRBV27, with D hard to call. CDR1 MNHEY and CDR2 SMNVEV come from the germline V gene (reference sequence). The CDR3 is made up of 15 amino acids. Trimming left V 3 bases short and J 0 bases short, with 9 bases between. CDR3 in amino acids: CASSFVSSSYNEQFF. Here the CDR3 DNA reads TGTGCCAGCAGTTTCGTCTCGAGCTCCTACAATGAGCAGTTCTTC.

This clone was detected only a few times. The chain links TRBV5-1 to TRBJ2-7; 7 positions agree with TRBD1. The CDR3 loop spans 16 amino acids. V lost 3 bases, J lost 0 bases, and 9 bases stayed unmatched. Germline loops: CDR1 SGHRS, CDR2 YFSETQ. The CDR3 spells CASSSPGGTVSYEQYF. As DNA, the CDR3 is TGCGCCAGCAGCTCACCCGGTGGGACAGTCTCCTACGAGCAGTACTTC.

The rearrangement joins TRBV5-5 to TRBJ2-7; 9 bases are a match to TRBD1. V gave up 0 bases and J gave up 3 bases; unmatched junction bases: 1. This CDR3 contains 14 residues. Germline CDR1 and CDR2: SGHKS and YYEKEE (reference sequence). CDR3 coding DNA: TGTGCCAGCAGCTTGGGACAGGGGGACTACGAGCAGTACTTC. This gives the protein CASSLGQGDYEQYF. Full variable domain (rest looked up from reference TRBV5-5 and TRBJ2-7): DAGVTQSPTHLIKTRGQQVTLRCSPISGHKSVSWYQQVLGQGPQFIFQYYEKEERGRGNFPDRFSARQFPNYSSELNVNALLLGDSALYLCASSLGQGDYEQYFGPGTRLTVT.

V is TRBV28 and J is TRBJ2-2; 7 positions match TRBD1. This CDR3 comprises 15 residues. The trim removed 5 bases at V and 2 bases at J, leaving 5 bases unmatched. Germline CDR1 MDHEN, CDR2 SYDVKM. CDR3 sequence: CASSPNRGNTGELFF. In nucleotides, the CDR3 is TGTGCCAGCAGTCCTAACAGGGGTAACACCGGGGAGCTGTTTTTT.

The V call is TRBV11-2, the J call TRBJ2-4, with a weak D call TRBD1 (6 bases). Trimming shortened V by 2 bases and J by 8 bases, and 13 bases separated the two germline ends. This CDR3 has 14 amino acids. The germline V gene has CDR1 SGHAT and CDR2 FQNNGV. CDR3 in DNA: TGTGCCAGCAGCTTACTGGACAGACAGGACATTCAGTACTTC. Its protein is CASSLLDRQDIQYF.

This clone showed up just a few times. V gene TRBV7-3 combines with J gene TRBJ1-6; 10 bases are a match to TRBD1. The CDR3 has 16 residues. J gave up 6 bases and V 0 bases, and 2 bases lay outside the gene matches. Germline V gene lookup returns CDR1 SGHTA and CDR2 FQGTGA. The CDR3 DNA is TGTGCCAGCAGCTTAACCCGGACAGGGGGTAATTCACCCCTCCACTTT. Protein sequence: CASSLTRTGGNSPLHF.

The V call is TRBV9, the J call TRBJ1-6, with TRBD1 matching over 9 bases. With 3 bases clipped from V and 6 bases from J, the junction kept 4 bases outside the gene matches. The CDR3 totals 15 residues. Germline CDR1 is SGDLS and CDR2 is YYNGEE. CDR3 nucleotides: TGTGCCAGCAGCGGCAGACAGGGGGGTAATTCACCCCTCCACTTT. The encoded protein is CASSGRQGGNSPLHF.

The chain links TRBV19 to TRBJ2-1, with TRBD2 matching 8 bases. The V segment lost 1 base and the J segment 6 bases; nucleotides outside the gene matches: 11. Looked up from germline, CDR1 is LNHDA and CDR2 is SQIVND (reference sequence). This CDR3 region has 17 residues. The CDR3: CASSIGRGAGGLNEQFF. CDR3 bases: TGTGCCAGTAGTATAGGGCGAGGCGCGGGGGGCCTCAATGAGCAGTTCTTC.

The gene calls are TRBV12-3 or TRBV12-4 and TRBJ1-1; D is possibly TRBD1 (6 bases). V was pared by 6 bases and J by 10 bases, with 15 bases between. The CDR3 covers 12 residues. CDR3 region: CASRLNRGAAFF. The CDR3 DNA sequence: TGTGCCAGCAGACTAAATCGGGGGGCAGCTTTCTTT.

This clone rates as large. The rearrangement links TRBV29-1 to TRBJ2-7, with 11 positions matching TRBD2. Germline V lookup: CDR1 SQVTM, CDR2 ANQGSEA. The CDR3 sequence is 12 residues long. V shed 4 bases and J 6 bases; nucleotides not matched to a gene: 2. The CDR3 DNA sequence: TGCAGCGTTGGAGGACTAGCGGGCGAGCAGTACTTC. It is translated as CSVGGLAGEQYF.

CDR3 coding DNA: TGTGCCAGTAGTATCTGGGGCCGTGAAGCCTACAATGAGCAGTTCTTC. Amino acid sequence: CASSIWGREAYNEQFF. This sequence joins TRBV19 and TRBJ2-1, with a tentative D call TRBD1 (5 bases). This CDR3 has 16 amino acids. Germline CDR1 and CDR2: LNHDA and SQIVND (reference sequence). Trimming cost V 3 bases and J 2 bases, with 14 bases left between them.

The sample holds a few counts of this clone. V usage is TRBV7-2 and J usage is TRBJ1-5; TRBD1 aligns across 9 bases. The CDR3 runs to 14 residues. J gave up 7 bases and V 3 bases, and 4 bases lay outside the gene matches. Germline loops: CDR1 SGHTA, CDR2 FQGNSA. The CDR3, as DNA: TGTGCCAGCAGCTTGGGACAGGGAGGCCAGCCCCAGCATTTT. Its protein product is CASSLGQGGQPQHF.

The gene calls are TRBV7-8 and TRBJ1-5, with TRBD1 matching over 7 bases. CDR1 and CDR2 from the germline V gene are SGHVS and FQNEAQ. V gave up 1 base and J gave up 2 bases; unmatched junction bases: 2. This CDR3 region has 15 residues. The CDR3 spells CASSLVGTGNQPQHF. In nucleotides, the CDR3 is TGTGCCAGCAGCTTAGTTGGGACAGGCAATCAGCCCCAGCATTTT.

This rearrangement joins TRBV11-2 to TRBJ2-3; the D gene is possibly TRBD2 (6 bases). Trimming took off 10 bases at V and 5 bases at J, with 13 bases between the two ends. Germline lookup yields CDR1 SGHAT and CDR2 FQNNGV. The CDR3 runs 12 residues. The CDR3, as DNA: TGTGCCACGGAGGGGATTGAAGATACGCAGTATTTT. Its protein product is CATEGIEDTQYF.